A single sample gave rise to the 5 T cell receptor beta chains below, sequenced in a study of beta chain features in type 1 diabetes. Overall study findings and caveats: TCRB CDR3s from Type 1 diabetes patients were moderately but significantly shorter in all four CD4+ subsets.

The study reverse transcribed the entire isolated RNA, so it sequenced expressed TCRB transcripts. Profiled with immunoSEQ multiplex PCR; TCRdb holds only in-frame clones, not every one. The data hold a few hundred thousand clones, with roughly 24% observed a single time. These receptors are not linked to any known antigen. The sequenced sample was naive CD4+ T cells from blood. These receptors all stem from a woman in her 30s with type 1 diabetes.

This clone showed up just a few times. The chain uses TRBV30 and TRBJ2-2; 7 bases are a match to TRBD1. This CDR3 spans 16 amino acids. CDR1 and CDR2 from the germline V gene are GTSNPN and SVGIG (reference sequence). Losses at the gene ends were 3 bases for V and 0 bases for J; bases not matched to a gene: 7. DNA of the CDR3: TGTGCCTGGAGGCATCAAGGGGGCCCGAACACCGGGGAGCTGTTTTTT. Protein: CAWRHQGGPNTGELFF.

CDR3 sequence: CASSFRTGELFF. CDR3 sequence (DNA): TGTGCCAGCAGCTTTAGAACCGGGGAGCTGTTTTTT. J is TRBJ2-2 and V is TRBV13, with D unresolved. Trimming shortened V by 3 bases and J by 5 bases, and 4 bases separated the two germline ends. The CDR3 totals 12 residues. Germline lookup yields CDR1 PRHDT and CDR2 FYEKMQ (reference sequence).

This clone was observed a handful of times. The rearrangement uses TRBV15 and TRBJ1-1, with D perhaps matching TRBD1 (5 bases). The CDR3 sequence is 13 residues long. CDR1 is LNHNV and CDR2 is YYDKDF in the germline V gene (reference sequence). V was clipped by 4 bases and J by 6 bases, with 12 bases between them. The CDR3 here is CATSTYQGAEAFF. The CDR3 nucleotides are TGTGCCACCAGCACTTACCAGGGCGCTGAAGCTTTCTTT.

CDR3 coding DNA: TGTGCCAGTAGTCCCGGCAGGGATCTCTACGGCTACACCTTC. Its translation is CASSPGRDLYGYTF. V gene TRBV19 combines with J gene TRBJ1-2, with a tentative D call TRBD1 (5 bases). Between the trimmed V and J ends, which lost 5 bases and 8 bases, there was a span of 18 bases. This CDR3 contains 14 residues. Germline V gene sequence: CDR1 LNHDA, CDR2 SQIVND (reference sequence).

This clone was seen only a few times. This chain links TRBV9 with TRBJ2-7, with 8 nucleotides matching TRBD1. This CDR3 is 15 amino acids long. V was pared by 3 bases and J by 1 base, with 6 bases of the junction left unmatched. Germline CDR1 SGDLS, CDR2 YYNGEE. CDR3 DNA sequence: TGTGCCAGCAGCGCCAGGGACAGGAGTTCCTACGAGCAGTACTTC. It encodes CASSARDRSSYEQYF.